Each of the 6 T cell receptor beta chains below was sequenced from the same sample in a study of OX40 agonist ivuxolimab in advanced cancers. The repertoire was sequenced with immunoSEQ multiplex PCR; TCRdb's copy has only in-frame clones and lacks some. The repertoire holds around 57,000 clones, with 80% to 95% as singletons. Sequencing used CD4+ or CD8+ T cells sorted from blood, obtained in a trial of the OX40 agonist ivuxolimab. The receptors shown here come from an adult with an advanced solid tumor such as melanoma, head and neck, liver or kidney cancer.

This rearrangement joins TRBV5-1 to TRBJ1-5; D call uncertain. Deletions cut 5 bases from V and 3 bases from J, with 9 bases between. This CDR3 is built from 13 residues. CDR1 is SGHRS and CDR2 is YFSETQ in the germline V gene. This chain's CDR3 is CASRSESNQPQHF. For the CDR3, the DNA is TGCGCCAGCAGATCTGAGTCCAATCAGCCCCAGCATTTT.

This clone was counted a single time. This chain connects TRBV11-2 to TRBJ2-7; the D is unclear. V lost 3 bases and J 4 bases, leaving 10 bases between the germline ends. The germline V gene encodes CDR1 SGHAT and CDR2 FQNNGV. This CDR3 is 13 amino acids long. The CDR3 DNA sequence: TGTGCCAGCAGCTTGGGGATTCTGTACGAGCAGTACGTC. It translates to CASSLGILYEQYV.

The chain joins TRBV5-6 to TRBJ2-2; D is perhaps TRBD2 (7 bases). Germline lookup yields CDR1 SGHDT and CDR2 YYEEEE. With 0 bases removed from V and 5 bases from J, the gap between germline ends came to 14 bases. The CDR3 is 16 amino acids. In DNA, the CDR3 is TGTGCCAGCAGCTTGGAACCGGGGGGCGGAACCGGGGAGCTGTTTTTT. Amino acid sequence: CASSLEPGGGTGELFF.

The chain recombines TRBV6-5 with TRBJ1-4; perhaps TRBD1 as D (5 bases). The V gene's germline CDR1 is MNHEY and CDR2 SVGAGI. Trimming took 5 bases from V and 1 from J, leaving 11 bases between them. The CDR3 extends over 15 amino acids. The CDR3 DNA sequence: TGTGCCAGCAGTAGGTTCGGGGGAACTAATGAAAAACTGTTTTTT. This translates into CASSRFGGTNEKLFF.

The rearrangement joins TRBV4-3 to TRBJ2-1; unclear D gene. The V end lost 1 base, the J end lost 4 bases, and 14 bases lay between the germline ends. CDR3 length: 16 amino acids. Germline V gene sequence: CDR1 LGHNA, CDR2 YSLEER. CDR3 residues: CASSQGIDSGYNEQFF. The CDR3 bases are TGCGCCAGCAGCCAAGGCATAGATTCCGGTTACAATGAGCAGTTCTTC.

This chain connects TRBV28 to TRBJ2-7, with TRBD1 matching 8 bases. Germline lookup yields CDR1 MDHEN and CDR2 SYDVKM. The V segment lost 10 bases and the J segment 2 bases; nucleotides outside the gene matches: 13. The CDR3 has 15 amino acids. The CDR3 coding sequence is TGTGCCACTCGACCCGGACAGGGTTTCCCCTACGAGCAGTACTTC. Translating gives CATRPGQGFPYEQYF. Based on the CDR3 plus reference TRBV28 and TRBJ2-7, the full variable domain is DVKVTQSSRYLVKRTGEKVFLECVQDMDHENMFWYRQDPGLGLRLIYFSYDVKMKEKGDIPEGYSVSREKKERFSLILESASTNQTSMYLCATRPGQGFPYEQYFGPGTRLTVT.